This TCR beta chain appears in the sequencing data of a study of blood T cell repertoires in COVID-19. The overall study: Whether acute or convalescent, the COVID-19 samples came from the United States, Italy and Spain. Nucleic acid was either cDNA or gDNA, and it came from T cells, B-cell-depleted T cells, or PBMCs.

In the original processing: Amplification with reference gene primers provided the estimates of nucleated cell counts. Profiling relied on immunoSEQ multiplex PCR, and the TCRdb table lists in-frame clones only, not all of them. V and J calls plus clone size are reproduced from that table; the DNA served to infer D and trimming. The data contain over 150,000 clones, over 80% of them seen just once; the ten biggest clones take up less than 3%. The germline V gene has CDR1 MDHEN and CDR2 SYDVKM. This CDR3 is built from 15 residues. V was shortened by 2 bases and J by 16 bases, with 21 bases between the two germline ends.

V usage is TRBV28 and J usage is TRBJ1-6; tentative D call: TRBD1 (6 bases). The receptor comes from a woman aged 60-75 years with acute or convalescent COVID-19. Sequenced: peripheral blood. CDR3 loop: CASSLVGQGSGFLHF. The CDR3 region has the DNA TGTGCCAGCAGTTTAGTGGGCCAGGGGTCTGGGTTTCTCCACTTT.